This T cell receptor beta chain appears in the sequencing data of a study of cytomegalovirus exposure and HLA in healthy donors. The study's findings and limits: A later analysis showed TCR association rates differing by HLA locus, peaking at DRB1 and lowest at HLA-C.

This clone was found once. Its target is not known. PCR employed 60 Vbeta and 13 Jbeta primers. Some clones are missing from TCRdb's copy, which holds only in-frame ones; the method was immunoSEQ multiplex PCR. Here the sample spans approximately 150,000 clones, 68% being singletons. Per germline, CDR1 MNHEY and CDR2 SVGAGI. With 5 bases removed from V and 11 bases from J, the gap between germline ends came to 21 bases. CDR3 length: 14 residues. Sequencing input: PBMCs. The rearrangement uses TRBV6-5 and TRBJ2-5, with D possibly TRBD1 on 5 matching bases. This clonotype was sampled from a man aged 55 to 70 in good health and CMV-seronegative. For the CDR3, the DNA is TGTGCCAGCAGTCCCTCGAGAAGGGCGACAGCGCAGTACTTC. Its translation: CASSPSRRATAQYF.